Sequencing of this TCR beta chain was carried out in a study of long-term antiretroviral therapy in people with HIV. Notes on the study in general: Repertoires in HIV (unlike those of controls) had narrower CDR3 length ranges.

Sequencing used immunoSEQ v3.0 at survey level. What sequencing targeted per sample was about 40,000-50,000 T-cell genomes. Clones were sequenced by immunoSEQ multiplex PCR, and TCRdb holds only the in-frame ones, with some missing. Of around 11,000 clones listed, roughly 90% are singletons. Germline lookup yields CDR1 SGHNT and CDR2 YYREEE (reference sequence). This CDR3 has 15 residues. Trimming took 3 bases from V and 1 from J, leaving 11 bases between them. Treatment for all HIV-infected participants took place in the United States. The samples, holding 1-10 million cryopreserved PBMC, were thawed before DNA extraction was carried out. This clone appeared a single time. Its antigen is unidentified.

The specimen comprised unsorted PBMCs, sampled 0.2 years before starting antiretroviral therapy. The TCR sequence derives from a woman aged 40 to 55 with HIV. The chain combines TRBV5-4 with TRBJ2-1; tentatively, D is TRBD1 or TRBD2 (6 bases each). The CDR3 bases are TGTGCCAGCAGCTCAAAAGGGGGGTCCTACAATGAGCAGTTCTTC. It codes for CASSSKGGSYNEQFF.